These 11 T cell receptor beta chains share one sample of origin, sequenced in a study of breast tumors, draining lymph nodes, adjacent tissues. MiXCR, run by TCRdb on the multiplex PCR reads, gives a single entry per CDR3 protein. Among more than 20,000 distinct CDR3 sequences listed, about 70% were seen once. Sequencing input: tumor-adjacent breast tissue. The receptors come from a female donor with breast cancer. Some clones in this sample may be carry-over from other donors' samples.

The CDR3 DNA reads TGTGCCTGGGACAGGGACAGGGGACAAGAGACCCAGTACTTC. It is translated as CAWDRDRGQETQYF. The chain combines TRBV30 with TRBJ2-5, with 10 bases lining up with TRBD1. V dropped 5 bases and J dropped 2; count of bases not matched to a gene: 5. Germline CDR1 is GTSNPN and CDR2 is SVGIG (reference sequence). CDR3 length: 14 residues.

This chain joins TRBV7-8 and TRBJ2-3; 7 nucleotides align to TRBD1. There are 14 residues in the CDR3. From germline, CDR1 is SGHVS and CDR2 FQNEAQ. The ends lost 7 bases at V and 3 bases at J; junction bases unmatched: 7. In DNA, the CDR3 is TGTGCCAGCACCCGATACAGGGGAACAGATACGCAGTATTTT. Translation gives CASTRYRGTDTQYF.

The rearrangement links TRBV4-1 to TRBJ2-7; D call uncertain. The CDR3 runs to 13 residues. The germline gives CDR1 MGHRA, CDR2 YSYEKL. V dropped 0 bases and J dropped 2 bases, with 5 bases sitting between them. CDR3 sequence reads: CASSQERAYEQYF. The CDR3 region has the DNA TGCGCCAGCAGCCAAGAAAGAGCCTACGAGCAGTACTTC.

V and J are TRBV6-5 and TRBJ1-3; D is unresolved. Germline assignment: CDR1 MNHEY and CDR2 SVGAGI. V was cut by 6 bases and J by 0 bases, with 9 bases left in between. CDR3 length: 14 residues. The CDR3 sequence: CASRPSGSGNTIYF. The CDR3 DNA is TGTGCCAGCAGGCCTTCGGGCTCTGGAAACACCATATATTTT.

In this sample, this clonotype is medium-sized. The rearrangement links TRBV20-1 to TRBJ2-3; possible D gene TRBD1, 7 bases. Per germline, CDR1 DFQATT and CDR2 SNEGSKA (reference sequence). This CDR3 has 13 residues. Trimming cost V 8 bases and J 1 base, with 13 bases left between them. CDR3 amino acids: CSPGGRGTDTQYF. In nucleotides, the CDR3 is TGCAGTCCAGGGGGGCGCGGCACAGATACGCAGTATTTT.

This clonotype came up a few times. The V gene is TRBV4-1, the J gene TRBJ2-1; no firm D call. The CDR3 length is 14 residues. V dropped 0 bases and J dropped 5 bases, with 8 bases sitting between them. The germline gives CDR1 MGHRA, CDR2 YSYEKL. The CDR3: CASSQEPRDNEQFF. The DNA for the CDR3 is TGCGCCAGCAGCCAAGAACCAAGGGACAATGAGCAGTTCTTC.

The chain recombines TRBV30 with TRBJ2-2; 8 bases align to TRBD2. J lost 3 bases, V lost 3 bases, and 12 bases had no gene match. This CDR3 comprises 17 residues. Per the germline V gene, CDR1 is GTSNPN and CDR2 is SVGIG (reference sequence). CDR3 bases: TGTGCCTGGAGCGGAGCGGGGCCAGCGGGGGACACCGGGGAGCTGTTTTTT. Translation: CAWSGAGPAGDTGELFF.

In its sample, this clonotype ranks as medium-sized. V gene TRBV10-1 combines with J gene TRBJ1-2; D remains ambiguous. V dropped 5 bases and J dropped 6 bases, with 10 bases sitting between them. Germline loops: CDR1 WNHNN, CDR2 SYGVQD (reference sequence). CDR3 length: 12 residues. CDR3 amino acids: CASSPLRDGYTF. CDR3 DNA sequence: TGCGCCAGCAGTCCATTGCGAGATGGCTACACCTTC.

In its sample, this clonotype was seen many times. The chain combines TRBV14 with TRBJ2-7, with 8 bases that match TRBD1. This CDR3 is built from 19 residues. V shed 0 bases, J shed 4 bases, and the junction held 17 bases outside the gene matches. The germline CDR1 and CDR2 sequences are SGHDN and FVKESK. CDR3 DNA sequence: TGTGCCAGCAGCCAAGATTCCGGGACAGGTGCATATACCCTTTACGAGCAGTACTTC. This codes for CASSQDSGTGAYTLYEQYF.

The chain joins TRBV24-1 to TRBJ2-1; 11 bases match TRBD2. The junction had 13 bases not matched to a gene; V was cut back by 0 bases and J by 7 bases. Per germline, CDR1 KGHDR and CDR2 SFDVKD. The length of the CDR3 is 19 residues. The CDR3 region is CATSDLGQTGTSGLNEQFF. For the CDR3, the DNA is TGTGCCACCAGTGATTTGGGACAGACCGGGACTAGCGGTTTAAATGAGCAGTTCTTC.

The V call is TRBV2, the J call TRBJ2-2, with a weak D call TRBD1 (6 bases). This CDR3 is 14 amino acids long. Trimming took 8 bases from V and 2 from J, leaving 12 bases between them. Germline assignment: CDR1 SNHLY and CDR2 FYNNEI. The CDR3 protein is CASHRDKNTGELFF. The DNA of the CDR3 is TGTGCCAGCCATCGGGACAAAAACACCGGGGAGCTGTTTTTT.